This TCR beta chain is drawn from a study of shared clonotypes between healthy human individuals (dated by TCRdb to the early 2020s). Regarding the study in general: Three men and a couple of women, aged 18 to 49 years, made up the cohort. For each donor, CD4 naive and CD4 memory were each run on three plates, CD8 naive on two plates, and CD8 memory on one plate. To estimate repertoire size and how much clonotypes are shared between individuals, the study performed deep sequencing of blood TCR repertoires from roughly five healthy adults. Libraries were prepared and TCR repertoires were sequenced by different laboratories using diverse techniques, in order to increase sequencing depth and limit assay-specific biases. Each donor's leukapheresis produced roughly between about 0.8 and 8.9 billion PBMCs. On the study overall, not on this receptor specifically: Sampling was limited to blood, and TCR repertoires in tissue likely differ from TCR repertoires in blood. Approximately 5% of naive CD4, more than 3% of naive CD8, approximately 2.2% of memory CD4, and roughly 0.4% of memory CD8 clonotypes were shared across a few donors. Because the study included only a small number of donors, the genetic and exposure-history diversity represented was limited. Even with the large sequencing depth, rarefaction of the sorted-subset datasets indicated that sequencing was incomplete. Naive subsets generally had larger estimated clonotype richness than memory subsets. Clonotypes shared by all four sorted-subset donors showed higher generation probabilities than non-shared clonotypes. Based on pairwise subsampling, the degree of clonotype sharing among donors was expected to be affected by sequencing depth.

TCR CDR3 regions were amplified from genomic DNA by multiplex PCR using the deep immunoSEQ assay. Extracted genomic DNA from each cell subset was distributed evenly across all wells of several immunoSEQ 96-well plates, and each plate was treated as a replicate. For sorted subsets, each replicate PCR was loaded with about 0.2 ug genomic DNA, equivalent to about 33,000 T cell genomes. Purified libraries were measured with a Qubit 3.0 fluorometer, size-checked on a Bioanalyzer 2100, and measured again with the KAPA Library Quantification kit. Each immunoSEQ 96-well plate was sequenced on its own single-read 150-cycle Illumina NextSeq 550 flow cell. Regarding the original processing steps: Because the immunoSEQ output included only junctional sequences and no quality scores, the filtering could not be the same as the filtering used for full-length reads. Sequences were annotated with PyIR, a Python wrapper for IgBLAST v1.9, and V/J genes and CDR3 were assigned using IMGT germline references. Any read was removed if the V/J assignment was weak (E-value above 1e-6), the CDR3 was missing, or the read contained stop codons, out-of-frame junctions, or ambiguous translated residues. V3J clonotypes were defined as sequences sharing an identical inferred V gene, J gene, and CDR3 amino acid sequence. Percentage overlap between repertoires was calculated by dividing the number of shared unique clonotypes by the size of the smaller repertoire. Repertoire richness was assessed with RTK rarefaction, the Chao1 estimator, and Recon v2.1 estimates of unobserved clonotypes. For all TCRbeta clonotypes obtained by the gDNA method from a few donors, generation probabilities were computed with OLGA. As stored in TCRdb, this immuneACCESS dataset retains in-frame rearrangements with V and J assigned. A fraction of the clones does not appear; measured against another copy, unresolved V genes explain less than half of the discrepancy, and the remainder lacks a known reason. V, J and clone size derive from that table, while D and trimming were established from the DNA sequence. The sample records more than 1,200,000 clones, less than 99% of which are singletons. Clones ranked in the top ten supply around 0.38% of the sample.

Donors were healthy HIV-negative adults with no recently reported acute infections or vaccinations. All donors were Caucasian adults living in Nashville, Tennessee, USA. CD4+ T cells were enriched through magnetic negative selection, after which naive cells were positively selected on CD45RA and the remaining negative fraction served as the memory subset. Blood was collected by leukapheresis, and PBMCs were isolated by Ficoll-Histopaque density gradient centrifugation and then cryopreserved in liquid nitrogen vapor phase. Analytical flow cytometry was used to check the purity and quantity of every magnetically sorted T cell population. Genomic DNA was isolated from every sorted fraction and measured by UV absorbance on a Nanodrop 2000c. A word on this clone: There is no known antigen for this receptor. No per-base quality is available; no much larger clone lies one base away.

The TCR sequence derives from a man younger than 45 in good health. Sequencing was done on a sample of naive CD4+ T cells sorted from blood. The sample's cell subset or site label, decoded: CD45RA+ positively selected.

The CDR3 is CASTKQGNSYEQYF. The bases read TGCGCCAGCACTAAACAGGGGAACTCCTACGAGCAGTACTTC. The chain joins TRBV5-1 to TRBJ2-7, and 7 bases in between align with TRBD1. Per the germline V gene, SGHRS is the CDR1 and YFSETQ is the CDR2. At the junction V is shortened by 6 bases and J by 0 bases; bases outside the gene matches: 6. Reading from cysteine to phenylalanine, the CDR3 counts 14 amino acids. The DNA shown is the 42-base CDR3, in frame from base 1.